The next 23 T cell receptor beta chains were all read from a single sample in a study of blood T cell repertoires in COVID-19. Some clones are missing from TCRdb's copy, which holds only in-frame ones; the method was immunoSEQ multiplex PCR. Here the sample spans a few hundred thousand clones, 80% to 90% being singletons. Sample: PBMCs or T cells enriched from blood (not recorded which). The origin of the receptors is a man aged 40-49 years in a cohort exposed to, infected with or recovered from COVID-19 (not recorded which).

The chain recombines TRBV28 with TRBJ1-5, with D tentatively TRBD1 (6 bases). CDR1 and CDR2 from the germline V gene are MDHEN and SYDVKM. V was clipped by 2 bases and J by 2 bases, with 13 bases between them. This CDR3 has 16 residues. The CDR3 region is CASSLGSRGGNQPQHF. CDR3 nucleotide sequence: TGTGCCAGCAGTTTAGGAAGCAGGGGCGGCAATCAGCCCCAGCATTTT.

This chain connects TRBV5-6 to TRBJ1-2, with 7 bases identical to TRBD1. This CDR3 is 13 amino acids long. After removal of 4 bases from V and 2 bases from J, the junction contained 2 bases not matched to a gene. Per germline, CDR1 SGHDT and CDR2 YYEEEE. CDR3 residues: CASSLDRNYGYTF. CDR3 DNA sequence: TGTGCCAGCAGCCTGGACAGGAACTATGGCTACACCTTC.

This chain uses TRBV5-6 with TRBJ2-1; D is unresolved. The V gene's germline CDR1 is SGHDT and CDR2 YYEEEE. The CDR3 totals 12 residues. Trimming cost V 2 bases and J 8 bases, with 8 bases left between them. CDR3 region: CASSFALDEQFF. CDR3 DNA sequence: TGTGCCAGCAGCTTCGCGCTGGATGAGCAGTTCTTC.

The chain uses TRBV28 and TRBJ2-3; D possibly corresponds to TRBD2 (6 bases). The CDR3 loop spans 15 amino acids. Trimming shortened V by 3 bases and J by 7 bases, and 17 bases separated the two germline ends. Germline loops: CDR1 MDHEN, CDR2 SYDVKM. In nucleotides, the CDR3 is TGTGCCAGCAGTTTTAGCGGAGCCGTCCTCAATACGCAGTATTTT. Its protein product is CASSFSGAVLNTQYF.

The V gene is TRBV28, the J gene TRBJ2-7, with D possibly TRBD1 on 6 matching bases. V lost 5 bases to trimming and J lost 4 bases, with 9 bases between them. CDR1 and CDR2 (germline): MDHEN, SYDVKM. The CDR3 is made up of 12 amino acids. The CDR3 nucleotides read TGTGCCAGCAGTAGGACAGAATACGAGCAGTACTTC. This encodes CASSRTEYEQYF. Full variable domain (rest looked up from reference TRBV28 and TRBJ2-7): DVKVTQSSRYLVKRTGEKVFLECVQDMDHENMFWYRQDPGLGLRLIYFSYDVKMKEKGDIPEGYSVSREKKERFSLILESASTNQTSMYLCASSRTEYEQYFGPGTRLTVT.

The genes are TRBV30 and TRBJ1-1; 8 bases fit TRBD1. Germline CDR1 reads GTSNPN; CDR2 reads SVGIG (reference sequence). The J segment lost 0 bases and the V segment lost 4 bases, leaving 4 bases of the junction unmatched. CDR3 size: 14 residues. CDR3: CAWTSGGMNTEAFF. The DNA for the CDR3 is TGTGCCTGGACGTCAGGGGGCATGAACACTGAAGCTTTCTTT.

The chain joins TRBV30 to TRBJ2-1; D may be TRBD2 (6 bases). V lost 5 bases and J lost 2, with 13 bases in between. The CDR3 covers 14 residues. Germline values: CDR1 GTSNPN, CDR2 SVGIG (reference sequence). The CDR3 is CAWGSGTPYNEQFF. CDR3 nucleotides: TGTGCCTGGGGTTCCGGGACTCCCTACAATGAGCAGTTCTTC.

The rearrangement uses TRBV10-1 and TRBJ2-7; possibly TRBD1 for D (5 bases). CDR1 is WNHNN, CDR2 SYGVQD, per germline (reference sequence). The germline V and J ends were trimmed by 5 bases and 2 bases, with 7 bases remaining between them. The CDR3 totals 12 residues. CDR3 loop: CASSQGTYEQYF. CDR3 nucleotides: TGCGCCAGCAGTCAGGGCACCTACGAGCAGTACTTC.

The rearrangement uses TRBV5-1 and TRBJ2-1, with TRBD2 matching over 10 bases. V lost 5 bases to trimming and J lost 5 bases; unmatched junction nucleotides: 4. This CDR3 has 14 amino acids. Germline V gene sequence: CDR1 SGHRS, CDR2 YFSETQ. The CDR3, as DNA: TGCGCCAGCAGTCTAGCGGGAGAAAACAATGAGCAGTTCTTC. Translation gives CASSLAGENNEQFF.

CDR3 DNA: TGTGCCAGCAGCCAAATCTTGGGACAGGGGCAGGAAAAACTGTTTTTT. This translates into CASSQILGQGQEKLFF. V and J are TRBV14 and TRBJ1-4; TRBD1 matches at 10 bases. Germline V gene sequence: CDR1 SGHDN, CDR2 FVKESK. The V gene end was trimmed by 2 bases and the J gene end by 8 bases; junction bases not matched to a gene: 8. The CDR3 length is 16 residues.

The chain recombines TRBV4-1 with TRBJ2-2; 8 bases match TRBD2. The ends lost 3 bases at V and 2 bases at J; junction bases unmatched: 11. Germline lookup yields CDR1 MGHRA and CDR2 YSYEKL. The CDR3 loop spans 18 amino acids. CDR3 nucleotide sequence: TGCGCCAGCAGCCACAGACCGCCGGGACTAGGTAACACCGGGGAGCTGTTTTTT. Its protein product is CASSHRPPGLGNTGELFF.

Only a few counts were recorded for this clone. This CDR3 reads CASSQEQGNKLFF. CDR3 nucleotides: TGTGCCAGCAGCCAAGAACAGGGTAATAAACTGTTTTTT. The chain couples TRBV3-1 (or the pseudogene TRBV3-2) to TRBJ1-4; tentative D call: TRBD1 (6 bases). Looked up from germline, CDR1 is LGHDT and CDR2 is YNNKEL (reference sequence). The CDR3 has 13 residues. The ends were cut back, 0 bases at V and 11 bases at J, with 10 bases in the middle.

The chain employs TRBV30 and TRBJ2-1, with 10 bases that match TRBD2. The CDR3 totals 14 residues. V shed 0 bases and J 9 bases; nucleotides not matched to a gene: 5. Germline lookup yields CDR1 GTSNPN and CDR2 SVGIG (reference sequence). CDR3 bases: TGTGCCTGGAGTGTAAGCGGGAGGGCCGGTGAGCAGTTCTTC. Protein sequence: CAWSVSGRAGEQFF.

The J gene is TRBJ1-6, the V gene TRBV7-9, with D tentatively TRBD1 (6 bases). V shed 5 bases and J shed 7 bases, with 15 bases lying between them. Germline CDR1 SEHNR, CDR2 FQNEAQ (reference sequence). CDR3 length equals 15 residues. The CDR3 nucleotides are TGTGCCAGCAGCATCGAACAGGGCCGGAATTCACCCCTCCACTTT. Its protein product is CASSIEQGRNSPLHF.

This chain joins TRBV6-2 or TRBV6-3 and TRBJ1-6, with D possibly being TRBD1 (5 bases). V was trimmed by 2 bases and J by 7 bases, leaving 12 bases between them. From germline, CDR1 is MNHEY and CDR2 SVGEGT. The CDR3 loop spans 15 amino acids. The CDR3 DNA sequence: TGTGCCAGCAGTTACAGCGAGCGGGGGAATTCACCCCTCCACTTT. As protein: CASSYSERGNSPLHF.

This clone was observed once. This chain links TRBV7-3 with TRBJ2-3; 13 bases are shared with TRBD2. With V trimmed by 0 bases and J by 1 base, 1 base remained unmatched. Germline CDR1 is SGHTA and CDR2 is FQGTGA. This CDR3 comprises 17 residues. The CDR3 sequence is CASSLTGLAGRTDTQYF. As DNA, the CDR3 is TGTGCCAGCAGCTTAACGGGACTAGCGGGACGCACAGATACGCAGTATTTT. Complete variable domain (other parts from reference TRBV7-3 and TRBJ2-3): GAGVSQTPSNKVTEKGKYVELRCDPISGHTALYWYRQSLGQGPEFLIYFQGTGAADDSGLPNDRFFAVRPEGSVSTLKIQRTERGDSAVYLCASSLTGLAGRTDTQYFGPGTRLTVL.

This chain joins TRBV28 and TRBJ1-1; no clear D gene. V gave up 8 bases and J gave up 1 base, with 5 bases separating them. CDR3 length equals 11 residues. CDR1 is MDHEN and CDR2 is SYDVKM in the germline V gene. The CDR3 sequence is CASHTNTEAFF. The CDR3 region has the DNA TGTGCCAGCCACACGAACACTGAAGCTTTCTTT. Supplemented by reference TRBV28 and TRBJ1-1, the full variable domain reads DVKVTQSSRYLVKRTGEKVFLECVQDMDHENMFWYRQDPGLGLRLIYFSYDVKMKEKGDIPEGYSVSREKKERFSLILESASTNQTSMYLCASHTNTEAFFGQGTRLTVV.

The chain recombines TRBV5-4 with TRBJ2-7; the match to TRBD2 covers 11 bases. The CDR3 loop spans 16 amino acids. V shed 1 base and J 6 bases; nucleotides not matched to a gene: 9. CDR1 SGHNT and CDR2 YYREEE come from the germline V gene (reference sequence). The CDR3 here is CASSLNPGGTSGEQYF. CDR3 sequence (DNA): TGTGCCAGCAGCTTGAATCCGGGGGGGACTAGCGGCGAGCAGTACTTC.

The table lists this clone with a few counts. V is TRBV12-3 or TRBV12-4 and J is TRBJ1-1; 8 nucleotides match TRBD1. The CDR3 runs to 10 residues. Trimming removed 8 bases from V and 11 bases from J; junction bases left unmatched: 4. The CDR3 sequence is CASGQGKAFF. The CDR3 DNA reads TGTGCCAGCGGACAGGGTAAGGCTTTCTTT.

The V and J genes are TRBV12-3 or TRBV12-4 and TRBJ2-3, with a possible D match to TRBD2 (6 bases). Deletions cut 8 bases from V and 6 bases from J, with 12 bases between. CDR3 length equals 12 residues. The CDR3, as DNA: TGTGCCAGCGGGCGGGGTACGGATACGCAGTATTTT. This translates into CASGRGTDTQYF.

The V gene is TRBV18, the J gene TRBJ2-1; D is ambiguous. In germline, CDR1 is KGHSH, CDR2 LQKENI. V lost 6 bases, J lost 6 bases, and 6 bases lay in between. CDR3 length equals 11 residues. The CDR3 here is CASSPLNEQFF. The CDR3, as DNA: TGTGCCAGCTCCCCCCTCAATGAGCAGTTCTTC.

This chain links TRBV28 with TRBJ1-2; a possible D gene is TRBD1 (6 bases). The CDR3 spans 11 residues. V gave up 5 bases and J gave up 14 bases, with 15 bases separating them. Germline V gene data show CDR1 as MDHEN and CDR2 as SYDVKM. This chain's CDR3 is CASSTYLQGTF. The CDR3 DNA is TGTGCCAGCAGTACGTATCTCCAGGGGACCTTC.

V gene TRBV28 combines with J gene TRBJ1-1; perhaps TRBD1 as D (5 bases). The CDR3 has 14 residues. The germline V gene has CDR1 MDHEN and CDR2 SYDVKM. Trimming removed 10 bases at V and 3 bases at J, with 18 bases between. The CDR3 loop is CATLHGGMDTEAFF. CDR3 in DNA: TGTGCCACCTTACACGGGGGTATGGACACTGAAGCTTTCTTT.